This T cell receptor (beta chain) stems from a study of monozygotic twins with inflammatory bowel disease. Whole-study results and caveats: Differences in immunosuppressive treatment may have been a source of added variability in patient repertoires. Any single strong signal or clonotype tied to IBD lacked support.

About this clonotype: The antigen remains undetermined.

Germline V gene data show CDR1 as SGHAT and CDR2 as FQNNGV. The CDR3 is 17 amino acids. Per individual sample, eight separate reactions were used to make cDNA. TCRdb re-called the 5' RACE reads and gives one entry per CDR3 protein, without DNA. The sample table includes around 380,000 distinct CDR3 sequences. The sequence derives from a human donor with ulcerative colitis or Crohn's disease, or a healthy co-twin of an affected twin (not recorded which). The chain combines TRBV11-2 with TRBJ2-2. Sample: blood. CDR3 protein: CASSLAGSTANTGELFF.